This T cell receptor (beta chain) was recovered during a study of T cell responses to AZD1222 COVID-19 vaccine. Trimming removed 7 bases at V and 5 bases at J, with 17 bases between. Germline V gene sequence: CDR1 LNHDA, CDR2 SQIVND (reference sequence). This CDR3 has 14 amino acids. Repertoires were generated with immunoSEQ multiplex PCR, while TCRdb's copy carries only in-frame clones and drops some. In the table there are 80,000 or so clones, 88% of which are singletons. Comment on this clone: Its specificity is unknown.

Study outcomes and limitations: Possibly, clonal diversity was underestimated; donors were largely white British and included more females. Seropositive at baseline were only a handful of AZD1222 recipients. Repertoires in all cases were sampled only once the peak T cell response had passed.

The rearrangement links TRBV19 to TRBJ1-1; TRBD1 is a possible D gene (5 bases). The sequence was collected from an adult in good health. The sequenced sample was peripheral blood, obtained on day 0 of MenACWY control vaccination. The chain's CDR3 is CASTSSSGRTEAFF. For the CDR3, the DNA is TGTGCCAGTACTTCATCGTCAGGGCGAACTGAAGCTTTCTTT.